This is a list of T cell receptor beta chains from one sample in a study of patients and donors after allogeneic stem cell transplantation. TCRdb redid the calling of the RT-PCR reads with MiXCR, one entry per CDR3 protein. The sample records some 230,000 distinct CDR3 sequences, over 12% being singletons. The sequenced sample consisted of blood, either unsorted or a sorted T cell fraction (not recorded which). These receptor sequences come from a human donor who was either an allogeneic HSCT recipient or a stem cell or donor lymphocyte infusion donor (not recorded which). It is not recorded whose cells these are; they may come from a transplant donor. Each CDR3 is given with its conserved first and last residue. Each record gives: J gene, D gene, clone size, V gene, CDR3 length, CDR3 protein, CDR3 DNA. The D gene is left open where the match is weak. Only some rows state a clone size, as once, few, many or a class for expanded clones.

j_call: TRBJ1-5; d_call: NA; clone_size: few; v_call: TRBV18; cdr3_length: 14; cdr3_aa: CASSLGPNNQPQHF; cdr3_nt: TGTGCCAGCTCCCTAGGACCCAATAATCAGCCCCAGCATTTT
j_call: TRBJ1-5; d_call: TRBD1; clone_size: many; v_call: TRBV7-2; cdr3_length: 14; cdr3_aa: CASSFGQGGEPQHF; cdr3_nt: TGTGCCAGCAGCTTTGGACAGGGTGGTGAGCCCCAGCATTTT
j_call: TRBJ2-7; d_call: NA; clone_size: few; v_call: TRBV7-2; cdr3_length: 15; cdr3_aa: CASSPGLAASYEQYF; cdr3_nt: TGTGCCAGCAGCCCTGGCTTGGCGGCGTCCTACGAGCAGTACTTC
j_call: TRBJ2-3; d_call: NA; clone_size: many; v_call: TRBV18; cdr3_length: 15; cdr3_aa: CASSQEVSLADTQYF; cdr3_nt: TGTGCCAGCTCACAGGAGGTCTCACTGGCAGATACGCAGTATTTT
j_call: TRBJ1-3; d_call: NA; clone_size: medium-sized; v_call: TRBV20-1; cdr3_length: 16; cdr3_aa: CSALIPGGRDGNTIYF; cdr3_nt: TGCAGTGCTCTGATCCCCGGAGGGCGGGATGGAAACACCATATATTTT
j_call: TRBJ2-7; d_call: NA; clone_size: many; v_call: TRBV10-3; cdr3_length: 12; cdr3_aa: CANGDTDYEQYF; cdr3_nt: TGTGCCAACGGGGACACCGACTACGAGCAGTACTTC
j_call: TRBJ2-5; d_call: NA; clone_size: few; v_call: TRBV18; cdr3_length: 12; cdr3_aa: CASSPGSGTQYF; cdr3_nt: TGTGCCAGCTCGCCCGGATCGGGGACCCAGTACTTC
j_call: TRBJ1-1; d_call: TRBD1; clone_size: many; v_call: TRBV12-3/TRBV12-4; cdr3_length: 14; cdr3_aa: CASNRQGAYTEAFF; cdr3_nt: TGTGCCAGCAACCGACAGGGGGCGTACACTGAAGCTTTCTTT
j_call: TRBJ2-3; d_call: TRBD1; clone_size: NA; v_call: TRBV2; cdr3_length: 15; cdr3_aa: CASSELDRETDTQYF; cdr3_nt: TGTGCCAGCAGTGAATTGGACAGGGAAACAGATACGCAGTATTTT
j_call: TRBJ1-2; d_call: NA; clone_size: few; v_call: TRBV20-1; cdr3_length: 15; cdr3_aa: CSARVVSLGAHGYTF; cdr3_nt: TGCAGTGCTAGAGTTGTGTCGTTGGGGGCCCATGGCTACACCTTC
j_call: TRBJ1-2; d_call: NA; clone_size: NA; v_call: TRBV3-1; cdr3_length: 14; cdr3_aa: CASSARGFGYGYTF; cdr3_nt: TGTGCCAGCTCTGCGCGGGGCTTTGGCTATGGCTACACCTTC
j_call: TRBJ2-7; d_call: TRBD1; clone_size: NA; v_call: TRBV2; cdr3_length: 13; cdr3_aa: CASRGRGRDEQYF; cdr3_nt: TGTGCCAGCCGGGGCAGGGGGCGGGACGAGCAGTACTTC
j_call: TRBJ1-5; d_call: NA; clone_size: few; v_call: TRBV24-1; cdr3_length: 16; cdr3_aa: CATSEGDGVSNQPQHF; cdr3_nt: TGTGCCACCAGTGAGGGGGACGGGGTTAGCAATCAGCCCCAGCATTTT
j_call: TRBJ2-7; d_call: TRBD1; clone_size: NA; v_call: TRBV9; cdr3_length: 15; cdr3_aa: CASSVAGTGGNEQYF; cdr3_nt: TGTGCCAGCAGCGTCGCCGGGACAGGGGGCAACGAGCAGTACTTC
j_call: TRBJ2-7; d_call: NA; clone_size: NA; v_call: TRBV6-5; cdr3_length: 14; cdr3_aa: CASSYARGRYEQYF; cdr3_nt: TGTGCCAGCAGTTACGCCAGGGGCCGCTACGAGCAGTACTTC
j_call: TRBJ2-7; d_call: TRBD1; clone_size: many; v_call: TRBV28; cdr3_length: 15; cdr3_aa: CASSSPGQGLNEQYF; cdr3_nt: TGTGCCAGCAGCTCCCCGGGACAGGGTCTCAACGAGCAGTACTTC
j_call: TRBJ2-5; d_call: TRBD2; clone_size: few; v_call: TRBV11-2; cdr3_length: 12; cdr3_aa: CASTLGGRAQYF; cdr3_nt: TGTGCCAGCACATTGGGGGGGAGAGCCCAGTACTTC
j_call: TRBJ1-4; d_call: NA; clone_size: NA; v_call: TRBV27; cdr3_length: 16; cdr3_aa: CASRPTGRTKNEKLFF; cdr3_nt: TGTGCCAGCAGACCCACGGGGCGAACAAAAAATGAAAAACTGTTTTTT
j_call: TRBJ2-3; d_call: NA; clone_size: few; v_call: TRBV7-2; cdr3_length: 15; cdr3_aa: CASSLAPTSTDTQYF; cdr3_nt: TGTGCCAGCAGCTTAGCACCGACCAGCACAGATACGCAGTATTTT
j_call: TRBJ1-3; d_call: NA; clone_size: many; v_call: TRBV18; cdr3_length: 16; cdr3_aa: CASSPGITHSGNTIYF; cdr3_nt: TGTGCCAGCTCACCCGGGATAACCCACTCTGGAAACACCATATATTTT
j_call: TRBJ1-1; d_call: NA; clone_size: NA; v_call: TRBV6-2/TRBV6-3; cdr3_length: 14; cdr3_aa: CASSYGGISTEAFF; cdr3_nt: TGTGCCAGCAGTTACGGCGGGATTAGCACTGAAGCTTTCTTT
j_call: TRBJ2-7; d_call: NA; clone_size: many; v_call: TRBV7-2; cdr3_length: 12; cdr3_aa: CASSFRSYEQYF; cdr3_nt: TGTGCCAGCAGCTTTCGATCCTACGAGCAGTACTTC
j_call: TRBJ2-5; d_call: NA; clone_size: few; v_call: TRBV20-1; cdr3_length: 14; cdr3_aa: CSARDSKLKETQYF; cdr3_nt: TGCAGTGCTAGGGACAGCAAACTTAAAGAGACCCAGTACTTC
j_call: TRBJ2-3; d_call: NA; clone_size: NA; v_call: TRBV15; cdr3_length: 15; cdr3_aa: CATSNNPGRTDTQYF; cdr3_nt: TGTGCCACCAGCAATAACCCCGGCCGCACAGATACGCAGTATTTT
j_call: TRBJ2-5; d_call: TRBD2; clone_size: many; v_call: TRBV24-1; cdr3_length: 18; cdr3_aa: CATSDTGTSGGAPETQYF; cdr3_nt: TGTGCCACCAGTGATACCGGGACTAGCGGGGGGGCCCCGGAGACCCAGTACTTC
j_call: TRBJ2-7; d_call: TRBD2; clone_size: NA; v_call: TRBV20-1; cdr3_length: 14; cdr3_aa: CSARVPGLVGEQYF; cdr3_nt: TGCAGTGCTAGAGTTCCCGGACTAGTTGGAGAGCAGTACTTC
j_call: TRBJ2-3; d_call: TRBD2; clone_size: few; v_call: TRBV25-1; cdr3_length: 14; cdr3_aa: CASRRAGNTDTQYF; cdr3_nt: TGTGCCAGCAGGCGAGCGGGAAACACAGATACGCAGTATTTT
j_call: TRBJ2-3; d_call: TRBD2; clone_size: NA; v_call: TRBV7-7; cdr3_length: 15; cdr3_aa: CASSPMAGGGDTQYF; cdr3_nt: TGTGCTAGCAGCCCCATGGCGGGGGGTGGAGATACGCAGTATTTT
j_call: TRBJ2-3; d_call: TRBD2; clone_size: many; v_call: TRBV7-3; cdr3_length: 14; cdr3_aa: CASSLTAGTDTQYF; cdr3_nt: TGTGCCAGCAGCTTGACAGCGGGGACAGATACGCAGTATTTT
j_call: TRBJ1-2; d_call: TRBD1; clone_size: many; v_call: TRBV7-9; cdr3_length: 16; cdr3_aa: CASSFRGDRDTYGYTF; cdr3_nt: TGTGCCAGCAGTTTCCGTGGGGACAGGGACACTTATGGCTACACCTTC
j_call: TRBJ2-5; d_call: TRBD1; clone_size: few; v_call: TRBV7-7; cdr3_length: 15; cdr3_aa: CASALGGTGSETQYF; cdr3_nt: TGTGCTAGCGCTTTAGGCGGGACAGGGTCAGAGACCCAGTACTTC
j_call: TRBJ2-3; d_call: NA; clone_size: few; v_call: TRBV3-1; cdr3_length: 15; cdr3_aa: CASSPHGLNTDTQYF; cdr3_nt: TGTGCCAGCAGCCCCCATGGGCTTAACACAGATACGCAGTATTTT
j_call: TRBJ2-5; d_call: TRBD1; clone_size: NA; v_call: TRBV11-2; cdr3_length: 16; cdr3_aa: CASSPGTGTNTETQYF; cdr3_nt: TGTGCCAGCAGCCCAGGGACAGGGACTAACACGGAGACCCAGTACTTC
j_call: TRBJ2-2; d_call: NA; clone_size: many; v_call: TRBV4-2; cdr3_length: 15; cdr3_aa: CASSQDPGGSGELFF; cdr3_nt: TGTGCCAGCAGCCAAGATCCTGGCGGGTCCGGGGAGCTGTTTTTT
j_call: TRBJ2-7; d_call: TRBD2; clone_size: NA; v_call: TRBV12-3/TRBV12-4; cdr3_length: 17; cdr3_aa: CASSSRTSGGPSYEQYF; cdr3_nt: TGTGCCAGCAGTTCGAGGACTAGCGGGGGGCCCTCCTACGAGCAGTACTTC
j_call: TRBJ1-1; d_call: TRBD1; clone_size: NA; v_call: TRBV20-1; cdr3_length: 15; cdr3_aa: CSARVPRGLNTEAFF; cdr3_nt: TGCAGTGCTAGAGTCCCGAGGGGGCTAAACACTGAAGCTTTCTTT
j_call: TRBJ1-1; d_call: NA; clone_size: many; v_call: TRBV6-2/TRBV6-3; cdr3_length: 13; cdr3_aa: CASSYSMNTEAFF; cdr3_nt: TGTGCCAGCAGTTACTCAATGAACACTGAAGCTTTCTTT
j_call: TRBJ2-7; d_call: NA; clone_size: NA; v_call: TRBV7-2; cdr3_length: 13; cdr3_aa: CASSTPFTYEQYF; cdr3_nt: TGTGCCAGCAGCACGCCTTTTACCTACGAGCAGTACTTC
j_call: TRBJ1-1; d_call: NA; clone_size: NA; v_call: TRBV3-1; cdr3_length: 14; cdr3_aa: CASSQVGVVSEAFF; cdr3_nt: TGTGCCAGCAGCCAAGTCGGTGTAGTCAGTGAAGCTTTCTTT
j_call: TRBJ2-7; d_call: TRBD1; clone_size: NA; v_call: TRBV11-2; cdr3_length: 15; cdr3_aa: CASSLEGQRYYEQYF; cdr3_nt: TGTGCCAGCAGCTTAGAGGGACAGAGATACTACGAGCAGTACTTC
j_call: TRBJ2-2; d_call: NA; clone_size: many; v_call: TRBV12-3/TRBV12-4; cdr3_length: 12; cdr3_aa: CASSDWAGELFF; cdr3_nt: TGTGCCAGCAGCGACTGGGCCGGGGAGCTGTTTTTT
j_call: TRBJ1-1; d_call: NA; clone_size: NA; v_call: TRBV19; cdr3_length: 13; cdr3_aa: CASTNPGTVRAFF; cdr3_nt: TGTGCCAGTACTAACCCAGGGACGGTAAGAGCTTTCTTT
j_call: TRBJ1-1; d_call: NA; clone_size: many; v_call: TRBV29-1; cdr3_length: 14; cdr3_aa: CSVIRPDRFAEAFF; cdr3_nt: TGCAGCGTTATCCGCCCCGACAGATTTGCTGAAGCTTTCTTT
j_call: TRBJ2-2; d_call: TRBD1; clone_size: few; v_call: TRBV7-2; cdr3_length: 15; cdr3_aa: CASSPLTGRAGELFF; cdr3_nt: TGTGCCAGCAGCCCGTTGACAGGGCGGGCCGGGGAGCTGTTTTTT
j_call: TRBJ2-1; d_call: TRBD2; clone_size: few; v_call: TRBV11-2; cdr3_length: 17; cdr3_aa: CASSLFSGWSSYNEQFF; cdr3_nt: TGTGCCAGCAGCTTATTTAGCGGGTGGAGCTCCTACAATGAGCAGTTCTTC
j_call: TRBJ1-2; d_call: NA; clone_size: few; v_call: TRBV6-2/TRBV6-3; cdr3_length: 13; cdr3_aa: CASRLDMNYGYTF; cdr3_nt: TGTGCCAGCAGGCTGGACATGAACTATGGCTACACCTTC
j_call: TRBJ2-2; d_call: NA; clone_size: NA; v_call: TRBV6-2/TRBV6-3; cdr3_length: 15; cdr3_aa: CASSPTGPDVGELFF; cdr3_nt: TGTGCCAGCAGTCCAACGGGTCCGGACGTCGGGGAGCTGTTTTTT
j_call: TRBJ2-3; d_call: NA; clone_size: medium-sized; v_call: TRBV12-3/TRBV12-4; cdr3_length: 17; cdr3_aa: CASSLGVVRIPTDTQYF; cdr3_nt: TGTGCCAGCAGTTTAGGAGTTGTCCGGATACCCACAGATACGCAGTATTTT
j_call: TRBJ2-3; d_call: NA; clone_size: many; v_call: TRBV7-2; cdr3_length: 16; cdr3_aa: CASSLLAPLHRDTQYF; cdr3_nt: TGTGCCAGCAGCTTACTAGCGCCACTTCATCGGGATACGCAGTATTTT
j_call: TRBJ2-2; d_call: NA; clone_size: many; v_call: TRBV18; cdr3_length: 15; cdr3_aa: CASSPGGRTTGELFF; cdr3_nt: TGTGCCAGCTCACCAGGGGGCCGTACCACCGGGGAGCTGTTTTTT
j_call: TRBJ1-1; d_call: TRBD1; clone_size: few; v_call: TRBV12-3/TRBV12-4; cdr3_length: 15; cdr3_aa: CASSPSGTGGTEAFF; cdr3_nt: TGTGCCAGCAGTCCCTCCGGGACAGGGGGCACTGAAGCTTTCTTT
j_call: TRBJ2-3; d_call: NA; clone_size: NA; v_call: TRBV5-1; cdr3_length: 15; cdr3_aa: CASSLAEPPTDTQYF; cdr3_nt: TGCGCCAGCAGCTTGGCCGAACCCCCCACAGATACGCAGTATTTT